The 20 T cell receptor beta chains below were found in one sample sequenced in a study of cytomegalovirus exposure and HLA in healthy donors. The PCR contained 60 Vbeta and 13 Jbeta primers. The repertoire was sequenced with immunoSEQ multiplex PCR; TCRdb's copy has only in-frame clones and lacks some. The sample records more than 150,000 clones, over 70% being singletons. Sequencing input: PBMCs. The receptors stem from a woman aged 25 to 45 in good health and CMV-seronegative.

This chain links TRBV25-1 with TRBJ1-6; 7 bases agree with TRBD1. The CDR3 extends over 14 amino acids. Germline V gene lookup returns CDR1 MGHDK and CDR2 SYGVNS. The V segment lost 4 bases and the J segment 10 bases; nucleotides outside the gene matches: 7. CDR3 sequence reads: CASSGSYRGSPLHF. CDR3 DNA sequence: TGTGCCAGCAGTGGGAGTTACAGGGGATCACCCCTCCACTTT.

This rearrangement joins TRBV12-2 to TRBJ1-4. TRBV12-2 counts as a pseudogene. This CDR3 comprises 16 residues. CDR3 sequence (DNA): TGTGCAAGTCGCTTAGTGCGGGGAGCAACTAATGAAAAACTGTTTTTT. It yields the protein CASRLVRGATNEKLFF.

The chain joins TRBV5-1 to TRBJ1-6; tentative D call: TRBD1 (6 bases). CDR1 and CDR2 (germline): SGHRS, YFSETQ. The V end lost 1 base, the J end lost 0 bases, and 8 bases lay between the germline ends. The CDR3 runs 16 residues. The CDR3 loop is CASSLLDSSYNSPLHF. Written as DNA, the CDR3 is TGCGCCAGCAGCTTGTTGGACAGCTCCTATAATTCACCCCTCCACTTT.

The chain employs TRBV11-2 and TRBJ2-1; 11 bases line up with TRBD2. The V gene's germline CDR1 is SGHAT and CDR2 FQNNGV. CDR3 length equals 16 residues. The ends lost 5 bases at V and 6 bases at J; junction bases unmatched: 9. The CDR3 sequence: CASSPTGTSGSNEQFF. The CDR3 bases are TGTGCCAGCAGCCCAACCGGGACTAGCGGTAGCAATGAGCAGTTCTTC. Based on the CDR3 plus reference TRBV11-2 and TRBJ2-1, the full variable domain is EAGVAQSPRYKIIEKRQSVAFWCNPISGHATLYWYQQILGQGPKLLIQFQNNGVVDDSQLPKDRFSAERLKGVDSTLKIQPAKLEDSAVYLCASSPTGTSGSNEQFFGPGTRLTVL.

The chain has TRBV4-1 and TRBJ2-5, with TRBD1 identical over 7 bases. There are 18 residues in the CDR3. Germline assignment: CDR1 MGHRA and CDR2 YSYEKL. Trimming removed 0 bases from V and 1 base from J; junction bases left unmatched: 11. This CDR3 reads CASSQDRGVRTGQETQYF. CDR3 bases: TGCGCCAGCAGCCAAGATCGTGGAGTTCGGACAGGCCAAGAGACCCAGTACTTC.

This clone came up a few times. The V and J genes are TRBV2 and TRBJ1-5; a possible D gene is TRBD1 (5 bases). The CDR3 consists of 17 residues. Trimming left V 0 bases short and J 0 bases short, with 12 bases between. Germline V gene lookup returns CDR1 SNHLY and CDR2 FYNNEI. The CDR3 here is CASSEAGATYSNQPQHF. CDR3 nucleotide sequence: TGTGCCAGCAGTGAAGCTGGGGCAACTTATAGCAATCAGCCCCAGCATTTT.

J is TRBJ1-2 and V is TRBV4-1; D perhaps matches TRBD1 (6 bases). From germline, CDR1 is MGHRA and CDR2 YSYEKL. V was cut by 3 bases and J by 2 bases, with 13 bases left in between. The CDR3 covers 15 residues. In nucleotides, the CDR3 is TGCGCCAGCAGCCAGGTACAGGGTGGGAACTATGGCTACACCTTC. Amino acid sequence: CASSQVQGGNYGYTF.

This clone has just one count. The gene calls are TRBV2 and TRBJ2-5, with 8 bases identical to TRBD2. Germline loops: CDR1 SNHLY, CDR2 FYNNEI. V dropped 6 bases and J dropped 5; count of bases not matched to a gene: 5. The CDR3 extends over 13 amino acids. As DNA, the CDR3 is TGTGCCAGCAGGCGGGGGGCCGGCGAGACCCAGTACTTC. Translated: CASRRGAGETQYF.

The V and J genes are TRBV6-4 and TRBJ1-6, with 9 bases fitting TRBD1. Trimming removed 0 bases from V and 9 bases from J; junction bases left unmatched: 3. CDR1 MRHNA and CDR2 SNTAGT come from the germline V gene. This CDR3 comprises 15 residues. CDR3: CASSDSTGGGSPLHF. CDR3 in DNA: TGTGCCAGCAGTGACTCGACAGGGGGAGGTTCACCCCTCCACTTT.

Written as DNA, the CDR3 is TGTGCCAGCAAATATGGGGGGGGGCAACAAGAGACCCAGTACTTC. Its translation: CASKYGGGQQETQYF. The gene calls are TRBV7-2 and TRBJ2-5, with a tentative D call TRBD2 (7 bases). The V gene's germline CDR1 is SGHTA and CDR2 FQGNSA. Trimming removed 7 bases from V and 2 bases from J, with 17 bases in between. The CDR3 sequence is 15 residues long.

This clone was picked up a small number of times. The V and J genes are TRBV27 and TRBJ1-5; TRBD1 aligns across 8 bases. CDR3 length: 14 amino acids. Per the germline V gene, CDR1 is MNHEY and CDR2 is SMNVEV (reference sequence). The J segment lost 4 bases and the V segment lost 5 bases, leaving 4 bases of the junction unmatched. The CDR3 DNA reads as TGTGCCAGCAGTACGGACAGGGAGAATCAGCCCCAGCATTTT. Translation gives CASSTDRENQPQHF.

V gene TRBV7-6 combines with J gene TRBJ1-5, with a tentative D call TRBD1 (5 bases). Trimming removed 1 base at V and 0 bases at J, with 10 bases between. The CDR3 extends over 16 amino acids. Germline V gene lookup returns CDR1 SGHVS and CDR2 FNYEAQ. The chain's CDR3 is CASSLVAGNSNQPQHF. The DNA of the CDR3 is TGTGCCAGCAGCTTAGTGGCAGGGAATAGCAATCAGCCCCAGCATTTT.

The chain is built from TRBV30 and TRBJ1-2; D is uncertain. From germline, CDR1 is GTSNPN and CDR2 SVGIG (reference sequence). The length of the CDR3 is 13 residues. V shed 2 bases and J shed 2 bases, with 9 bases lying between them. Here the CDR3 reads CAWSWAGNYGYTF. CDR3 DNA sequence: TGTGCCTGGAGTTGGGCGGGCAACTATGGCTACACCTTC.

The V gene is TRBV28, the J gene TRBJ1-5, with D possibly matching TRBD1 (5 bases). V dropped 10 bases and J dropped 0 bases, with 7 bases sitting between them. CDR1 and CDR2 (germline): MDHEN, SYDVKM. This CDR3 is 12 amino acids long. CDR3 bases: TGTGCCATTAGGGGTAGCAATCAGCCCCAGCATTTT. Amino acids: CAIRGSNQPQHF.

Only a few counts were recorded for this clone. The J gene is TRBJ2-2, the V gene TRBV29-1; D uncertain. The CDR3 contains 14 residues. Per the germline V gene, CDR1 is SQVTM and CDR2 is ANQGSEA. The germline V and J ends were trimmed by 1 base and 2 bases, with 8 bases remaining between them. The CDR3 bases are TGCAGCGTTGAAGTGGCCACCAACACCGGGGAGCTGTTTTTT. Its protein is CSVEVATNTGELFF.

The chain has TRBV28 and TRBJ1-2; D may be TRBD1 (6 bases). This CDR3 has 15 residues. The V gene's germline CDR1 is MDHEN and CDR2 SYDVKM. The ends were cut back, 5 bases at V and 1 base at J, with 14 bases in the middle. The CDR3 spells CASSLQGLINYGYTF. CDR3 bases: TGTGCCAGCAGTCTACAGGGCCTTATTAACTATGGCTACACCTTC.

This clone was observed a few times. The chain has TRBV4-1 and TRBJ1-2; no clear D gene. This CDR3 contains 12 residues. CDR1 and CDR2 from the germline V gene are MGHRA and YSYEKL. Between the trimmed V and J ends, which lost 2 bases and 6 bases, there was a span of 7 bases. DNA of the CDR3: TGCGCCAGCAGCCAAAATCTAGATGGCTACACCTTC. Its protein product is CASSQNLDGYTF.

The CDR3 nucleotides are TGTGCCAGTAGTATCACAGGGATCAGCACAGATACGCAGTATTTT. It codes for CASSITGISTDTQYF. This chain joins TRBV19 and TRBJ2-3; possible D gene TRBD1, 6 bases. V was trimmed by 3 bases and J by 0 bases, leaving 10 bases between them. The CDR3 runs to 15 residues. Germline V gives CDR1 LNHDA, CDR2 SQIVND (reference sequence).

This clone was detected only once. The chain is built from TRBV11-2 and TRBJ1-2; D is possibly TRBD1 (5 bases). The germline gives CDR1 SGHAT, CDR2 FQNNGV. The CDR3 sequence is 15 residues long. Between the trimmed V and J ends, which lost 5 bases and 1 base, there was a span of 14 bases. Here the CDR3 reads CASSPGLTVNYGYTF. CDR3 nucleotide sequence: TGTGCCAGCAGCCCGGGACTAACTGTTAACTATGGCTACACCTTC. The full variable domain, rest sourced from reference TRBV11-2 and TRBJ1-2, is EAGVAQSPRYKIIEKRQSVAFWCNPISGHATLYWYQQILGQGPKLLIQFQNNGVVDDSQLPKDRFSAERLKGVDSTLKIQPAKLEDSAVYLCASSPGLTVNYGYTFGSGTRLTVV.

The V gene is TRBV9, the J gene TRBJ1-3; TRBD1 is a possible D gene (5 bases). V lost 0 bases, J lost 0 bases, and 13 bases lay in between. From germline, CDR1 is SGDLS and CDR2 YYNGEE. The CDR3 loop spans 17 amino acids. CDR3 amino acids: CASSVETAESSGNTIYF. The CDR3 DNA sequence: TGTGCCAGCAGCGTAGAGACAGCTGAGAGCTCTGGAAACACCATATATTTT.